A selection of T cell receptor beta chains follows, all from one sample in a study of blood T cell repertoires in COVID-19. The data were produced by immunoSEQ multiplex PCR, yet TCRdb's version contains in-frame clones alone and is incomplete. Among over 90,000 clones listed, 78% were seen once. Material: peripheral blood. These receptors were collected from a man aged 55 to 70 with active or convalescent COVID-19. Both conserved end residues are part of each CDR3. The order of the fields is D gene, V gene, clone size, J gene, CDR3 protein, CDR3 DNA. A D gene is named only where the DNA matches it firmly. Some rows have no size entry. The others give once, few or many, or a class for an expanded clone.

TRBD1	TRBV10-3	.	TRBJ1-2	CAISGRTGANYGYTF	TGTGCCATCAGCGGGCGTACAGGGGCTAACTATGGCTACACCTTC
.	TRBV21-1	.	TRBJ2-4	CASRKSVLRGRVLAKNIQYF	TGTGCCAGCAGGAAATCGGTCCTTCGCGGGAGGGTCCTAGCCAAAAACATTCAGTACTTC
TRBD2	TRBV7-9	.	TRBJ2-1	CASSLGGTSGRRYNEQFF	TGTGCCAGCAGCTTAGGCGGGACTAGCGGGAGAAGGTACAATGAGCAGTTCTTC
.	TRBV6-1	.	TRBJ2-5	CASREYSGSQYF	TGTGCCAGCCGTGAGTACTCGGGGTCCCAGTACTTC
.	TRBV18	.	TRBJ1-1	CASSQVSNTEAFF	TGTGCCAGCTCCCAGGTATCTAACACTGAAGCTTTCTTT
.	TRBV5-5	few	TRBJ2-7	CASGLQSHEQYF	TGTGCCAGCGGATTACAGAGTCACGAGCAGTACTTC
.	TRBV13	.	TRBJ2-1	CASSLGGPYNEQFF	TGTGCCAGCAGCTTAGGTGGCCCATACAATGAGCAGTTCTTC
.	TRBV13	.	TRBJ2-3	CASSSLNSGPRQYF	TGTGCCAGCAGCTCTTTGAATAGCGGTCCTAGGCAGTATTTT
TRBD2	TRBV2	few	TRBJ2-2	CASGGSRTGELFF	TGTGCCAGCGGCGGGAGTCGCACCGGGGAGCTGTTTTTT
TRBD2	TRBV11-2	.	TRBJ2-7	CASSPRRASGSYEQYF	TGTGCCAGCAGCCCCAGGAGGGCTAGCGGGTCATACGAGCAGTACTTC
.	TRBV6-5	.	TRBJ1-1	CASSPDHLRTEAFF	TGTGCCAGCAGTCCGGATCACTTGAGGACTGAAGCTTTCTTT
.	TRBV3-1/TRBV3-2	.	TRBJ2-3	CASSQAGTLQADTQYF	TGTGCCAGCAGCCAGGCCGGGACTCTTCAAGCAGATACGCAGTATTTT
.	TRBV9	once	TRBJ2-3	CASSPPGGTDTQYF	TGTGCCAGCAGCCCCCCGGGGGGCACAGATACGCAGTATTTT
.	TRBV5-6	.	TRBJ2-5	CASSPDTQETQYF	TGTGCCAGCAGCCCGGACACACAAGAGACCCAGTACTTC
.	TRBV5-4	.	TRBJ2-5	CASSLAGVGETQYF	TGTGCCAGCAGCTTGGCGGGAGTGGGAGAGACCCAGTACTTC
.	TRBV28	.	TRBJ2-4	CAGGGGGGLAKNIQYF	TGTGCCGGGGGGGGCGGGGGCGGACTAGCCAAAAACATTCAGTACTTC
TRBD2	TRBV5-4	few	TRBJ2-1	CASSPGTSINEQFF	TGTGCCAGCAGCCCCGGGACTAGCATCAATGAGCAGTTCTTC
TRBD2	TRBV24-1	.	TRBJ2-1	CATSDLSGRVNEQFF	TGTGCCACCAGTGATTTGAGCGGGAGGGTGAATGAGCAGTTCTTC
TRBD1	TRBV6-5	once	TRBJ1-5	CAGTQGGNQPQHF	TGTGCCGGCACACAGGGGGGCAATCAGCCCCAGCATTTT
.	TRBV13	few	TRBJ2-1	CASRDTRTKHNEQFF	TGTGCCAGCAGGGATACTAGGACTAAACACAATGAGCAGTTCTTC
.	TRBV16	.	TRBJ2-4	CASSQSGQGLSRDF	TGTGCCAGCAGCCAATCAGGGCAGGGGCTTAGTCGGGACTTC
.	TRBV9	once	TRBJ2-1	CASSVSSTSGVGEQFF	TGTGCCAGCAGCGTATCCTCCACCTCGGGAGTAGGCGAGCAGTTCTTC
TRBD1	TRBV2	.	TRBJ2-2	CASSGVAGGTGELFF	TGTGCCAGCAGTGGTGTGGCAGGGGGCACCGGGGAGCTGTTTTTT
.	TRBV29-1	.	TRBJ2-3	CSVTEGQYF	TGCAGCGTTACCGAGGGGCAGTATTTT